A selection of T cell receptor beta chains follows, all from one sample in a study of T cells in Graves' hyperthyroidism and ophthalmopathy. One entry per CDR3 protein, called by TCRdb with MiXCR from the multiplex PCR reads. The sample has some 500,000 distinct CDR3 sequences, approximately 14% seen once. Sequencing input: blood. These receptors came from a young woman with Graves' hyperthyroidism. Each CDR3 is given with its conserved first and last residue. Fields, in order: V gene, J gene, D gene, clone size, CDR3 protein, CDR3 DNA. D genes are given only for firm matches. The listing skips clone size in some rows; elsewhere it reads once, few, many or a size class.

v_call: TRBV9
j_call: TRBJ2-1
d_call: TRBD2
clone_size: few
cdr3_aa: CASSPRLAGPYNEQFF
cdr3_nt: TGTGCCAGCAGCCCCCGACTAGCGGGACCTTACAATGAGCAGTTCTTC

v_call: TRBV24-1
j_call: TRBJ2-2
d_call: TRBD2
clone_size: many
cdr3_aa: CATSAIAGGPDTGELFF
cdr3_nt: TGTGCCACCAGTGCGATAGCGGGAGGGCCTGACACCGGGGAGCTGTTTTTT

v_call: TRBV2
j_call: TRBJ2-7
d_call: TRBD2
clone_size: -
cdr3_aa: CASRKRTSEGEQYF
cdr3_nt: TGTGCCAGCAGGAAGCGGACTAGCGAGGGGGAGCAGTACTTC

v_call: TRBV11-1
j_call: TRBJ2-6
d_call: -
clone_size: many
cdr3_aa: CASSLAGFSGANVLTF
cdr3_nt: TGTGCCAGCAGCTTAGCTGGATTCTCTGGGGCCAACGTCCTGACTTTC

v_call: TRBV5-1
j_call: TRBJ1-1
d_call: -
clone_size: many
cdr3_aa: CASSLRPGPNTEAFF
cdr3_nt: TGCGCCAGCAGCTTGAGGCCAGGGCCTAACACTGAAGCTTTCTTT

v_call: TRBV3-1
j_call: TRBJ1-3
d_call: -
clone_size: -
cdr3_aa: CASSQRGAANTIYF
cdr3_nt: TGTGCCAGCAGCCAGAGGGGGGCGGCGAACACCATATATTTT

v_call: TRBV10-3
j_call: TRBJ1-5
d_call: -
clone_size: many
cdr3_aa: CAISVYSNQPQHF
cdr3_nt: TGTGCCATCAGCGTCTATAGCAATCAGCCCCAGCATTTT

v_call: TRBV12-3/TRBV12-4
j_call: TRBJ2-3
d_call: TRBD1
clone_size: many
cdr3_aa: CASRGTVTDTQYF
cdr3_nt: TGTGCCAGCAGGGGGACAGTCACAGATACGCAGTATTTT

v_call: TRBV5-1
j_call: TRBJ1-2
d_call: -
clone_size: -
cdr3_aa: CASSLRGGDYGYTF
cdr3_nt: TGCGCCAGCAGCTTGAGAGGGGGTGACTATGGCTACACCTTC

v_call: TRBV11-3
j_call: TRBJ2-1
d_call: -
clone_size: many
cdr3_aa: CASSLGRINEQFF
cdr3_nt: TGTGCCAGCAGCTTAGGTCGGATTAATGAGCAGTTCTTC

v_call: TRBV9
j_call: TRBJ1-1
d_call: -
clone_size: many
cdr3_aa: CASSFQPGGTEAFF
cdr3_nt: TGTGCCAGCAGCTTTCAGCCAGGAGGCACTGAAGCTTTCTTT

v_call: TRBV11-2
j_call: TRBJ2-5
d_call: -
clone_size: few
cdr3_aa: CASSTRGGRQETQYF
cdr3_nt: TGTGCCAGCAGTACGAGGGGGGGCCGGCAAGAGACCCAGTACTTC

v_call: TRBV12-3/TRBV12-4
j_call: TRBJ1-2
d_call: -
clone_size: many
cdr3_aa: CASTFTGAYGYTF
cdr3_nt: TGTGCCAGCACCTTCACAGGCGCCTATGGCTACACCTTC

v_call: TRBV11-3
j_call: TRBJ1-1
d_call: -
clone_size: many
cdr3_aa: CASSLAGPARNTEAFF
cdr3_nt: TGTGCCAGCAGCCTCGCCGGGCCCGCGAGGAACACTGAAGCTTTCTTT

v_call: TRBV10-3
j_call: TRBJ2-5
d_call: TRBD2
clone_size: many
cdr3_aa: CAISGGGTSGNYQETQYF
cdr3_nt: TGTGCCATCAGTGGGGGAGGGACTAGCGGGAACTACCAAGAGACCCAGTACTTC

v_call: TRBV6-5
j_call: TRBJ2-2
d_call: -
clone_size: many
cdr3_aa: CASSYTDGGTGELFF
cdr3_nt: TGTGCCAGCAGTTACACCGATGGGGGGACCGGGGAGCTGTTTTTT

v_call: TRBV12-3/TRBV12-4
j_call: TRBJ1-6
d_call: -
clone_size: -
cdr3_aa: CASSVSLQTDSPLHF
cdr3_nt: TGTGCCAGCAGTGTAAGCCTACAAACGGATTCACCCCTCCACTTT

v_call: TRBV6-1
j_call: TRBJ2-1
d_call: TRBD2
clone_size: few
cdr3_aa: CASSFAGTRIGEQFF
cdr3_nt: TGTGCCAGCAGCTTTGCCGGGACTAGGATTGGCGAGCAGTTCTTC

v_call: TRBV7-6
j_call: TRBJ1-1
d_call: -
clone_size: few
cdr3_aa: CASSKSPEAFF
cdr3_nt: TGTGCCAGCAGTAAAAGTCCTGAAGCTTTCTTT

v_call: TRBV14
j_call: TRBJ1-1
d_call: TRBD1
clone_size: few
cdr3_aa: CASSQRTGVEAFF
cdr3_nt: TGTGCCAGCAGCCAACGGACAGGGGTTGAGGCTTTCTTT

v_call: TRBV2
j_call: TRBJ2-3
d_call: TRBD2
clone_size: many
cdr3_aa: CASSVQRGINTQYF
cdr3_nt: TGTGCCAGCAGTGTCCAGCGGGGGATAAATACGCAGTATTTT

v_call: TRBV12-3/TRBV12-4
j_call: TRBJ2-7
d_call: TRBD2
clone_size: few
cdr3_aa: CASSPDPGLAGTEQYF
cdr3_nt: TGTGCCAGCAGTCCCGACCCAGGACTAGCGGGAACCGAGCAGTACTTC